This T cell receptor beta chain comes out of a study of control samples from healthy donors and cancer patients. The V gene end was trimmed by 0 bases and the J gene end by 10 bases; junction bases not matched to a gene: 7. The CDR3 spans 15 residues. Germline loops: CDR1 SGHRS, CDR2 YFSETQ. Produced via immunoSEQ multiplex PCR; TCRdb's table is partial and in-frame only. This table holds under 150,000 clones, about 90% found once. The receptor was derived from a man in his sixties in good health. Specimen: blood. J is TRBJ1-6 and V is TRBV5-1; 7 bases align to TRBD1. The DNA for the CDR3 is TGCGCCAGCAGCTTGGGACAGGGTGGTGAATCACCCCTCCACTTT. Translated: CASSLGQGGESPLHF.